This TCR beta chain stems from a study of blood T cells in healthy people across ages. Study conclusions and caveats: Roughly linear age-related decline in beta diversity appeared, significant by age around 42.

Then a second PCR, running about 6 to 11 cycles, was carried out with a sample-barcoded 5' primer and a J-beta primer mix. TCRdb independently ran MiXCR on the 5' RACE reads; one entry per CDR3 protein. The table lists roughly 800,000 distinct CDR3 sequences, 35% to 40% of them singletons. The CDR3 runs 16 residues. J was trimmed by 7 bases and V by 3 bases; bases with no gene match: 9. CDR1 MGHDK and CDR2 SYGVNS come from the germline V gene. Around 9.4 milliliters was the volume of peripheral blood drawn from each donor. This clonotype was found once. The antigen remains undetermined. This chain joins TRBV25-1 and TRBJ2-1; the match to TRBD2 covers 10 bases. The sample taken for sequencing was blood. This clonotype originated in a man between 18 and 29 years old in good health. The CDR3 DNA reads TGTGCCAGCAGTGAGTTCAGCGGGGGGGCCTCGAATGAGCAGTTCTTC. Translation: CASSEFSGGASNEQFF.